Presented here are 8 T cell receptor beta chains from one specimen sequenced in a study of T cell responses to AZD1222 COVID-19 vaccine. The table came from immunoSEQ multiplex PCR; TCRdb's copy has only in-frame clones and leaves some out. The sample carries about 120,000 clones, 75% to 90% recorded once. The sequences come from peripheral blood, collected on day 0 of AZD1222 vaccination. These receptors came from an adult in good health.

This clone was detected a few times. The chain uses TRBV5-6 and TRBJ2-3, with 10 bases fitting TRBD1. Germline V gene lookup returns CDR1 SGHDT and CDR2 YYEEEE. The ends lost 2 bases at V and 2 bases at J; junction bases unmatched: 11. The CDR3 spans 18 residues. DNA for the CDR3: TGTGCCAGCAGCTTAGAATACGGGACAGGGGACGCCACAGATACGCAGTATTTT. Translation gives CASSLEYGTGDATDTQYF.

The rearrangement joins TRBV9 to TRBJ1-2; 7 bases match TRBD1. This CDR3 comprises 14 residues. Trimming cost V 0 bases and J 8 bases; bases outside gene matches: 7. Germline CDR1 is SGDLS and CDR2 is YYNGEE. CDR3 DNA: TGTGCCAGCAGCGTAGGAGACAGGGCCCACGGCTACACCTTC. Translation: CASSVGDRAHGYTF.

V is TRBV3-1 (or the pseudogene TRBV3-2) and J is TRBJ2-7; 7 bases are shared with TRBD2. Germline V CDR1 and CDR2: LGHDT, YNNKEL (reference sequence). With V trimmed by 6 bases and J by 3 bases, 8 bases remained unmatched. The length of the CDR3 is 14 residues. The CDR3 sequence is CASSPTIAGYEQYF. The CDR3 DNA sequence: TGTGCCAGCAGTCCGACTATAGCGGGCTACGAGCAGTACTTC.

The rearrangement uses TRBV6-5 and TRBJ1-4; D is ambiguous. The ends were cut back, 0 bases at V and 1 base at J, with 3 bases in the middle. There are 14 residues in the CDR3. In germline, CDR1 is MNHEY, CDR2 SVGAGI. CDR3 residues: CASSYSQTNEKLFF. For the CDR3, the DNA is TGTGCCAGCAGTTACTCACAAACTAATGAAAAACTGTTTTTT.

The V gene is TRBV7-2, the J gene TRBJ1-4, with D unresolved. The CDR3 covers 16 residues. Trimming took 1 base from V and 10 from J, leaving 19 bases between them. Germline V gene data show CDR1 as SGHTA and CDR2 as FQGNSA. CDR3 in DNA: TGTGCCAGCAGCTTAGTTCGGGAGGGTATAGTGGGAAAACTGTTTTTT. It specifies CASSLVREGIVGKLFF.

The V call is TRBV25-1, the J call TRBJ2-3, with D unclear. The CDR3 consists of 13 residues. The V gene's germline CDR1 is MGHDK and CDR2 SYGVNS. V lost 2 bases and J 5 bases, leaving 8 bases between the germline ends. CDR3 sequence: CASSEREEDTQYF. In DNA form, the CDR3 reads TGTGCCAGCAGTGAACGTGAAGAAGATACGCAGTATTTT.

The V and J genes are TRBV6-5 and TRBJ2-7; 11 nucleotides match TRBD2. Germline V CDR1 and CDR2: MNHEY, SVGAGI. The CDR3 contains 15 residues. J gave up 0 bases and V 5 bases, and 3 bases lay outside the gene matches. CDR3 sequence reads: CASSPGTSGSYEQYF. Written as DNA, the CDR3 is TGTGCCAGCAGTCCCGGGACTAGCGGCTCCTACGAGCAGTACTTC.

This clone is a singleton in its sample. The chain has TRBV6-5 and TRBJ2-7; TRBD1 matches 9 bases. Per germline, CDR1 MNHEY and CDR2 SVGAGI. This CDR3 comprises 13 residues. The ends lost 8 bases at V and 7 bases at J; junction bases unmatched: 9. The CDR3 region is CASETGGPREQYF. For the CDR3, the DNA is TGTGCCAGCGAAACAGGGGGCCCAAGGGAGCAGTACTTC.